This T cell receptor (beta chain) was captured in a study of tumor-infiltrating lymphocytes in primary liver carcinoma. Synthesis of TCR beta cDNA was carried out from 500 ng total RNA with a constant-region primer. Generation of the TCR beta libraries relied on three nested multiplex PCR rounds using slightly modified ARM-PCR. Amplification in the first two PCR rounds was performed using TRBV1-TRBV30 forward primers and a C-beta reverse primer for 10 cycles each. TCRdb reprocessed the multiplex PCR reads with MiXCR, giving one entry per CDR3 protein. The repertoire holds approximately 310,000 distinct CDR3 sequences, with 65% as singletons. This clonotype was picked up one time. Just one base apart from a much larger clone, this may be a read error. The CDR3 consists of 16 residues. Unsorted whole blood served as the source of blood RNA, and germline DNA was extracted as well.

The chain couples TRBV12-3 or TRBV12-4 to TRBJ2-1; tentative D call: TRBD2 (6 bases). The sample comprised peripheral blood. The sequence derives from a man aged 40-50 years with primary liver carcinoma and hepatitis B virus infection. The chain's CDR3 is CASSPPGSFFYNKQFF. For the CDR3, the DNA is TGTGCCAGCAGTCCCCCCGGGAGTTTTTTTTACAATAAGCAGTTCTTC.